This T cell receptor beta chain was sequenced in a study of tumor and adjacent non-tumor tissue in lung cancer. Study background: The patients, 10 to 11 men and 5 women, were about 30 to 76 with stage I to III disease.

No cell sorting was done before RNA was extracted from the tissue. The library came from three nested PCR rounds adapted from ARM-PCR protocols. TCRdb independently ran MiXCR on the multiplex PCR reads; one entry per CDR3 protein. Here the sample spans over 110,000 distinct CDR3 sequences, approximately 72% being singletons. The sequencing sample was made of lung tumor tissue. The receptor's source is a man aged 55 to 70 with small cell lung cancer.

DNA for the CDR3: TGTGCCACCAGTGCCCTTGACTGGGGTGTGGACACCGGGGAGCTGTTTTTT. Translating gives CATSALDWGVDTGELFF. J is TRBJ2-2 and V is TRBV24-1; D is unclear. Per germline, CDR1 KGHDR and CDR2 SFDVKD. The germline V and J ends were trimmed by 5 bases and 3 bases, with 18 bases remaining between them. The CDR3 consists of 17 residues.